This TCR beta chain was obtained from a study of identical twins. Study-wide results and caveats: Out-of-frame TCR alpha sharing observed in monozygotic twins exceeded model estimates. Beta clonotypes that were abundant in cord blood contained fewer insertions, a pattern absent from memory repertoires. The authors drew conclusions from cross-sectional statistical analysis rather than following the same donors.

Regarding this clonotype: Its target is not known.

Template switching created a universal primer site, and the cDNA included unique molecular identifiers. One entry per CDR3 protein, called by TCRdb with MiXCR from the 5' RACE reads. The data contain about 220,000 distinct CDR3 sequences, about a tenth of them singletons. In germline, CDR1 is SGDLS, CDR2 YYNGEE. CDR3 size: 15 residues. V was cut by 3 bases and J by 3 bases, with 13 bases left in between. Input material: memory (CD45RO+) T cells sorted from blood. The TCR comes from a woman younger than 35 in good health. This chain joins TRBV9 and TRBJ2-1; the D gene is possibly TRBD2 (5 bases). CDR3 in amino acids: CASSASPRDYNEQFF. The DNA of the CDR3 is TGTGCCAGCAGCGCATCACCACGGGACTACAATGAGCAGTTCTTC.